This TCR beta chain was identified in a study of a mutant IDH1 vaccine in newly diagnosed glioma. Whole-study context: Commencement of vaccination occurred 4-6 weeks following radiotherapy alone, or concurrently with temozolomide cycles. Held at week 35, visit V12 was the safety follow-up, and visit V13 followed at week 47.

In the case of this clone: No antigen is known for it.

Study-level findings and limits: It was 85% to 95% of patients that developed vaccine-induced immune responses.

The protocol was immunoSEQ multiplex PCR, while the TCRdb copy is restricted to in-frame clones and leaves out a portion. The table includes tens of thousands of clones, around 86% detected once. This sample's time point: week 35, safety follow-up. The study gave 300 ug of mutant IDH1 20-mer peptide per vaccine dose, with topical imiquimod. New IDH1-mutant, ATRX-lost WHO grade 3 or 4 astrocytomas occurred in donors. The TCR comes from a woman aged 40 to 50 with glioma. Some clones in this sample may be carry-over from other donors' samples. This specimen consisted of PBMCs, obtained from a glioma patient whose treatment included an IDH1 peptide vaccine.

The CDR3 DNA follows: TGCAGCGTTGACGTAGTGGGTCGTGTAAATGAGCAGTTCTTC. The encoded protein is CSVDVVGRVNEQFF. The V call is TRBV29-1, the J call TRBJ2-1; the D is unclear. Germline loops: CDR1 SQVTM, CDR2 ANQGSEA. This CDR3 spans 14 amino acids. The V gene lost 3 bases and the J gene lost 7 bases, with 16 bases spanning the gap.